Below are 27 T cell receptor beta chains sequenced from a single sample in a study of T cell repertoires in cytomegalovirus infection. The antigens of these receptors remain unknown. TCRdb recomputed calls from the reads with MiXCR, one row per CDR3 protein. Of 450,000 to 550,000 distinct CDR3 sequences listed, more than 40% were seen once; the top ten hold about two fifths. Sequencing used cultured PBMCs, obtained from culture after CMV antigen stimulation. The receptor source for this set is a human donor in good health (CMV status not recorded). Some clones in this sample may be carry-over from other donors' samples.

Many counts were recorded for this clonotype. The chain uses TRBV7-8 and TRBJ2-3, with 10 bases fitting TRBD2. Germline CDR1 and CDR2: SGHVS and FQNEAQ. This CDR3 region has 16 residues. V shed 2 bases, J shed 3 bases, and the junction held 5 bases outside the gene matches. CDR3 sequence (DNA): TGTGCCAGCAGCTTACTAGCGGGAGAAGTTACAGATACGCAGTATTTT. Translated: CASSLLAGEVTDTQYF.

This clonotype turned up a few times. The genes are TRBV10-3 and TRBJ2-3, with 8 positions matching TRBD2. Germline values: CDR1 ENHRY, CDR2 SYGVKD. This CDR3 has 15 amino acids. Trimming cost V 4 bases and J 0 bases; bases outside gene matches: 3. The CDR3, as DNA: TGTGCCATCAGTGGCGCTAGCGGGAGCACAGATACGCAGTATTTT. This sequence encodes CAISGASGSTDTQYF.

The J gene is TRBJ1-5, the V gene TRBV20-1; the match to TRBD1 covers 9 bases. Losses at the gene ends were 5 bases for V and 3 bases for J; bases not matched to a gene: 5. CDR1 is DFQATT and CDR2 is SNEGSKA in the germline V gene (reference sequence). The CDR3 length is 14 residues. CDR3 in DNA: TGCAGTGCTTCGGGACAGGGCAACAATCAGCCCCAGCATTTT. It specifies CSASGQGNNQPQHF.

V usage is TRBV6-5 and J usage is TRBJ2-2, with D hard to call. This CDR3 has 14 residues. The V gene lost 7 bases and the J gene lost 8 bases, with 17 bases spanning the gap. From germline, CDR1 is MNHEY and CDR2 SVGAGI. As DNA, the CDR3 is TGTGCCAGCATGCGAAAGATTTCACTGGGGGAGCTGTTTTTT. This translates into CASMRKISLGELFF.

This clonotype was found a few times. The chain joins TRBV10-3 to TRBJ2-1; D is undetermined. Germline V gene sequence: CDR1 ENHRY, CDR2 SYGVKD. Deletions cut 4 bases from V and 5 bases from J, with 15 bases between. This CDR3 has 15 residues. In DNA form, the CDR3 reads TGTGCCATCAGTGTGGGCCAGGCGACTGACAATGAGCAGTTCTTC. It is translated as CAISVGQATDNEQFF.

V usage is TRBV6-8 and J usage is TRBJ2-3; TRBD2 aligns across 7 bases. CDR3 length: 15 residues. Germline V lookup: CDR1 MNHGY, CDR2 SAAAGT. J was trimmed by 2 bases and V by 5 bases; bases with no gene match: 7. The CDR3 DNA reads TGTGCCAGCAGTGGATCTAGCGGCAACACAGATACGCAGTATTTT. Translating gives CASSGSSGNTDTQYF.

About this clonotype itself: At one end, the junction sequence differs from germline, possibly due to a read error. V is TRBV5-4 and J is TRBJ2-5; 10 bases are shared with TRBD1. Germline CDR1 reads SGHNT; CDR2 reads YYREEE (reference sequence). This CDR3 comprises 15 residues. CDR3: CASSGTGDFQETQYF. The CDR3 DNA sequence: TGCGCCAGCAGCGGGACAGGGGACTTCCAAGAGACCCAGTACTTC.

This clonotype was found a few times. This chain uses TRBV7-6 with TRBJ2-1; the D is unclear. The V gene lost 7 bases and the J gene lost 8 bases, with 9 bases spanning the gap. Per germline, CDR1 SGHVS and CDR2 FNYEAQ. This CDR3 region has 11 residues. DNA for the CDR3: TGTGCCAGCACAAAGGTGGATGAGCAGTTCTTC. Translating it yields CASTKVDEQFF.

The genes are TRBV12-3 or TRBV12-4 and TRBJ1-1; D is possibly TRBD1 (5 bases). Trimming removed 2 bases at V and 3 bases at J, with 16 bases between. This CDR3 region has 16 residues. The CDR3 region is CASSLRGRDIYTEAFF. The CDR3 DNA reads as TGTGCCAGCAGTTTACGCGGCAGGGATATATACACTGAAGCTTTCTTT.

The rearrangement joins TRBV20-1 to TRBJ2-3, with 13 positions matching TRBD2. This CDR3 comprises 17 residues. In germline, CDR1 is DFQATT, CDR2 SNEGSKA (reference sequence). V was clipped by 4 bases and J by 2 bases; unmatched bases: 9. CDR3 in DNA: TGCAGTGCTATTACTAGCGGGGGGGCCTGGGTCACAGATACGCAGTATTTT. It translates to CSAITSGGAWVTDTQYF.

The genes are TRBV7-3 and TRBJ1-2, with 11 bases aligning to TRBD1. The V gene end was trimmed by 7 bases and the J gene end by 8 bases; junction bases not matched to a gene: 12. The CDR3 spans 15 residues. CDR1 is SGHTA, CDR2 FQGTGA, per germline. The CDR3 loop is CASTPRTGGLWGYTF. The CDR3 coding sequence is TGTGCCAGCACCCCCAGGACAGGGGGCTTGTGGGGCTACACCTTC.

The gene calls are TRBV10-3 and TRBJ2-7, with no clear D. The CDR3 has 13 amino acids. Trimming removed 8 bases at V and 6 bases at J, with 17 bases between. The V gene's germline CDR1 is ENHRY and CDR2 SYGVKD. The CDR3 protein is CAIGQERLGEQYF. The CDR3 coding sequence is TGTGCCATCGGGCAGGAGCGTCTGGGCGAGCAGTACTTC.

V is TRBV2 and J is TRBJ2-7; TRBD2 is a possible D gene (5 bases). Trimming pared 6 bases from V and 7 bases from J, leaving 19 bases between. The CDR3 sequence is 14 residues long. CDR1 is SNHLY, CDR2 FYNNEI, per germline. The CDR3 bases are TGTGCCAGCAGCCCCGGGCCCTCCGAGCGGGAGCAGTACTTC. Amino acids: CASSPGPSEREQYF.

The V call is TRBV7-6, the J call TRBJ2-3; 7 bases line up with TRBD2. With 5 bases clipped from V and 2 bases from J, the junction kept 10 bases outside the gene matches. This CDR3 has 16 amino acids. The germline V gene has CDR1 SGHVS and CDR2 FNYEAQ. This CDR3 reads CASSQTSLPYTDTQYF. The CDR3 coding sequence is TGTGCCAGCAGCCAGACTAGCCTTCCCTACACAGATACGCAGTATTTT.

The table lists this clonotype with a few counts. The chain has TRBV5-1 and TRBJ2-1; D gene uncertain. The CDR3 has 16 residues. Germline V CDR1 and CDR2: SGHRS, YFSETQ. The ends were cut back, 2 bases at V and 5 bases at J, with 17 bases in the middle. The CDR3: CASSFLGSSTDNEQFF. DNA of the CDR3: TGCGCCAGCAGCTTCTTGGGCTCTTCGACGGACAATGAGCAGTTCTTC.

This clonotype appeared a few times. The genes are TRBV6-6 and TRBJ2-3; D is unresolved. The CDR3 contains 13 residues. V dropped 6 bases and J dropped 1 base, with 8 bases sitting between them. Germline-derived CDR1 and CDR2 are MNHNY and SVGAGI (reference sequence). CDR3: CASRETGTDTQYF. In DNA form, the CDR3 reads TGTGCCAGCAGGGAGACCGGCACAGATACGCAGTATTTT.

The chain carries TRBV9 and TRBJ1-6, with no clear D. CDR1 is SGDLS and CDR2 is YYNGEE in the germline V gene. The CDR3 is 16 amino acids. V lost 0 bases, J lost 4 bases, and 11 bases lay in between. CDR3: CASSVGEGGYNSPLHF. The CDR3 region has the DNA TGTGCCAGCAGCGTAGGGGAGGGTGGATATAATTCACCCCTCCACTTT.

The rearrangement uses TRBV12-3 or TRBV12-4 and TRBJ1-1; no firm D call. The CDR3 consists of 13 residues. Trimming removed 6 bases at V and 4 bases at J, with 12 bases between. CDR3 loop: CASSYRPTTEAFF. The CDR3, as DNA: TGTGCCAGCAGCTACCGGCCGACCACTGAAGCTTTCTTT.

The chain combines TRBV10-3 with TRBJ2-7; 9 bases fit TRBD1. Germline loops: CDR1 ENHRY, CDR2 SYGVKD. Trimming took 2 bases from V and 7 from J; bases not matched to a gene: 6. The CDR3 extends over 14 amino acids. CDR3 nucleotide sequence: TGTGCCATCAGTGAGGAGACAGGGGGGCGAGAGCAGTACTTC. Residues: CAISEETGGREQYF.

The chain has TRBV20-1 and TRBJ1-5; D unclear. The germline V gene encodes CDR1 DFQATT and CDR2 SNEGSKA (reference sequence). With 6 bases removed from V and 3 bases from J, the gap between germline ends came to 12 bases. This CDR3 region has 13 residues. The CDR3 DNA follows: TGCAGTGCAGAGGCCCAGACCAATCAGCCCCAGCATTTT. Amino acid sequence: CSAEAQTNQPQHF.

The rearrangement uses TRBV12-3 or TRBV12-4 and TRBJ2-7, with D possibly matching TRBD1 (6 bases). The V end was cut by 3 bases, the J end by 4 bases, with 10 bases between. The CDR3 extends over 13 amino acids. This CDR3 reads CASSLPDRYEQYF. The CDR3 DNA follows: TGTGCCAGCAGTTTGCCGGACAGATACGAGCAGTACTTC.

This clonotype was detected a few times. The chain recombines TRBV7-8 with TRBJ1-3; maybe TRBD1 (6 bases). Trimming removed 4 bases from V and 3 bases from J, with 10 bases in between. The CDR3 spans 14 residues. Germline V gene lookup returns CDR1 SGHVS and CDR2 FQNEAQ. The CDR3 nucleotides are TGTGCCAGCAGCTCTAACAGGGTTGGAAACACCATATATTTT. This codes for CASSSNRVGNTIYF.

This clonotype was seen more than once but under ten times. The chain employs TRBV11-2 and TRBJ1-5; the match to TRBD1 covers 8 bases. The CDR3 consists of 15 residues. Germline lookup yields CDR1 SGHAT and CDR2 FQNNGV. Losses at the gene ends were 5 bases for V and 3 bases for J; bases not matched to a gene: 6. The CDR3 nucleotides read TGTGCCAGCAGCCGGGCAGGGGGCCCCAATCAGCCCCAGCATTTT. Its protein is CASSRAGGPNQPQHF.

The CDR3 spells CASTTPGRGSGELFF. CDR3 in DNA: TGTGCCAGCACAACTCCGGGACGCGGGAGTGGGGAGCTGTTTTTT. V and J are TRBV6-1 and TRBJ2-2, with TRBD2 identical over 7 bases. J was trimmed by 8 bases and V by 7 bases; bases with no gene match: 13. Germline CDR1 and CDR2: MNHNS and SASEGT. This CDR3 comprises 15 residues.

This clonotype was counted only a few times. The CDR3 DNA follows: TGTGCCAACCTCCCGGATTCCTACGAGCAGTACTTC. It translates to CANLPDSYEQYF. The V call is TRBV6-5, the J call TRBJ2-7; D uncertain. Germline values: CDR1 MNHEY, CDR2 SVGAGI. Trimming removed 10 bases at V and 1 base at J, with 11 bases between. The CDR3 has 12 residues.

The J gene is TRBJ2-7, the V gene TRBV12-3 or TRBV12-4; a possible D gene is TRBD2 (6 bases). The CDR3 is 12 amino acids. Trimming pared 4 bases from V and 5 bases from J, leaving 9 bases between. The CDR3 reads CASSSDYNEQYF. DNA of the CDR3: TGTGCCAGCAGTTCGGACTATAACGAGCAGTACTTC.

This clonotype was counted a single time. This rearrangement joins TRBV19 to TRBJ1-2; D gene ambiguous. Trimming took off 6 bases at V and 2 bases at J, with 13 bases between the two ends. The CDR3 is 14 residues long. The germline V gene encodes CDR1 LNHDA and CDR2 SQIVND (reference sequence). The CDR3 DNA is TGTGCCAGTAGGTCGTGGGCGGAGAACTATGGCTACACCTTC. Its translation is CASRSWAENYGYTF.